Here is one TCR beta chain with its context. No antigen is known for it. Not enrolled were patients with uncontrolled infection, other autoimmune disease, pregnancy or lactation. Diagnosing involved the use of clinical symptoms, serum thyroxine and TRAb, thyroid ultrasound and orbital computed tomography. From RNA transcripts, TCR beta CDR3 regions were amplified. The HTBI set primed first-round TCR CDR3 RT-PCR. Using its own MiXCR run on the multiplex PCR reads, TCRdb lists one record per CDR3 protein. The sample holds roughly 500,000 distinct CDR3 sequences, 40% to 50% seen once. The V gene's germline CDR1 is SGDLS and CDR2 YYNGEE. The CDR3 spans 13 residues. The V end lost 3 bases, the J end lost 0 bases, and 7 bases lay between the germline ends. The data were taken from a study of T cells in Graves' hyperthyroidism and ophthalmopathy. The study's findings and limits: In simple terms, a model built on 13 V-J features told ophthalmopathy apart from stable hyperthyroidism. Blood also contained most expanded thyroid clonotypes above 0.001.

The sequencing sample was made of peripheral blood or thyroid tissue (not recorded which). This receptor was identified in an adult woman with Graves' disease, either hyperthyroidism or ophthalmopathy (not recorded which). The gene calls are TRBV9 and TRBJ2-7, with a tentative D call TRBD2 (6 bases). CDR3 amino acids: CASSAGDSYEQYF. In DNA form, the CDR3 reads TGTGCCAGCAGCGCGGGGGACTCCTACGAGCAGTACTTC.